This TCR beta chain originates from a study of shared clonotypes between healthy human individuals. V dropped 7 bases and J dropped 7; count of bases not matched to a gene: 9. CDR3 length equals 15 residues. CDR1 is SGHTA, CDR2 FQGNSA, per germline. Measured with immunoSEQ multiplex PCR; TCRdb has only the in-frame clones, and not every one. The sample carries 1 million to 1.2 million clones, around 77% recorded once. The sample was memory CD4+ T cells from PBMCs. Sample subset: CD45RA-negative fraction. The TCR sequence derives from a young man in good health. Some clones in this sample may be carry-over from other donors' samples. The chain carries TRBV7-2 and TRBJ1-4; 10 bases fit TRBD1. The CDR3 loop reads CASTRQGAVSEKLFF. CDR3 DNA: TGTGCCAGCACCCGACAGGGGGCGGTCAGTGAAAAACTGTTTTTT.